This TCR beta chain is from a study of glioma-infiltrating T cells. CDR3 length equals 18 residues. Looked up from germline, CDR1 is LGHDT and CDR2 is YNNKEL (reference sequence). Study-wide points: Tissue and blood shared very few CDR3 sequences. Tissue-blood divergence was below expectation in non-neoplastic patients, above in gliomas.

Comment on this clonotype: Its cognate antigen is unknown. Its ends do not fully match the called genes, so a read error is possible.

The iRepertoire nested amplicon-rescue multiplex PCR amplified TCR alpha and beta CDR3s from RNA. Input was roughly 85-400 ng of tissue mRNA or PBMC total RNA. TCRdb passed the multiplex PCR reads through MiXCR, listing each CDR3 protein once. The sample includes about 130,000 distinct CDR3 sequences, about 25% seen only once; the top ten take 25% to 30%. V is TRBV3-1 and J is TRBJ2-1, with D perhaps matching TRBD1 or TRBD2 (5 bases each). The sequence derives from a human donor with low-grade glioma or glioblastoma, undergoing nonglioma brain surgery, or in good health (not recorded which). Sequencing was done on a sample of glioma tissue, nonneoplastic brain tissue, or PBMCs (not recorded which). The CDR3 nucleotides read TGTGCCAGCAGCACCCATTGGGGCGTAGCGAGCTCCTACAATGAGAAGTTCTTC. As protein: CASSTHWGVASSYNEKFF.